The 4 T cell receptor beta chains listed next were all sequenced from one sample in a study of T cell changes during pregnancy in multiple sclerosis. The table came from immunoSEQ multiplex PCR; TCRdb's copy has only in-frame clones and leaves some out. The sample records tens of thousands of clones, around 94% being singletons. The sample in question was peripheral blood, obtained in the second trimester of pregnancy. All receptors derive from a female donor in good health, enrolled as a control in a pregnancy study.

This chain joins TRBV5-6 and TRBJ1-2, with a possible D match to TRBD1 (5 bases). The CDR3 consists of 13 residues. Trimming removed 4 bases at V and 4 bases at J, with 11 bases between. Germline V lookup: CDR1 SGHDT, CDR2 YYEEEE. The CDR3, as DNA: TGTGCCAGCAGCGTCCAGGGAACCTATGGCTACACCTTC. Residues: CASSVQGTYGYTF.

The chain carries TRBV19 and TRBJ2-7, with TRBD2 matching 8 bases. Looked up from germline, CDR1 is LNHDA and CDR2 is SQIVND (reference sequence). The V gene end was trimmed by 7 bases and the J gene end by 2 bases; junction bases not matched to a gene: 10. The CDR3 is 15 residues long. The CDR3 loop reads CASMGAAGGTYEQYF. CDR3 coding DNA: TGTGCCAGTATGGGGGCGGCGGGAGGAACCTACGAGCAGTACTTC.

The CDR3 sequence: CASSSDRGNQPQHF. The CDR3 DNA is TGTGCCAGCAGCTCCGACAGGGGCAATCAGCCCCAGCATTTT. This chain uses TRBV7-8 with TRBJ1-5; 7 bases fit TRBD1. Trimming cost V 4 bases and J 2 bases; bases outside gene matches: 2. The CDR3 is 14 residues long. Germline V gene sequence: CDR1 SGHVS, CDR2 FQNEAQ.

This clone was seen once. V gene TRBV7-2 combines with J gene TRBJ2-5, with 7 bases that match TRBD2. CDR3 length equals 15 residues. V shed 1 base, J shed 4 bases, and the junction held 6 bases outside the gene matches. CDR1 is SGHTA, CDR2 FQGNSA, per germline. Written as DNA, the CDR3 is TGTGCCAGCAGCTTAGTGGCGGGAGTTCGAGAGACCCAGTACTTC. Its translation is CASSLVAGVRETQYF.